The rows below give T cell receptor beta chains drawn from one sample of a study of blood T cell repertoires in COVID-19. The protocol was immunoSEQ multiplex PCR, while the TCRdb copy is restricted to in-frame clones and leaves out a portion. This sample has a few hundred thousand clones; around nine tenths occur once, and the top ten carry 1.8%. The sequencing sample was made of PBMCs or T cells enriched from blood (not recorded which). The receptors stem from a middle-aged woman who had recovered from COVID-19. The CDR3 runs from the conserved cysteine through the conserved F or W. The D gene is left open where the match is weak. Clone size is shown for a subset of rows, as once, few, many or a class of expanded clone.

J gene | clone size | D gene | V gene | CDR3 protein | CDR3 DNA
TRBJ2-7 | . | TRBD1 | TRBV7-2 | CASSLIGTDYEQYF | TGTGCCAGCAGCTTAATCGGGACAGACTACGAGCAGTACTTC
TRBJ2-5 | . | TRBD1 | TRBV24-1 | CATSDRTGGAETQYF | TGTGCCACCAGTGACCGGACAGGGGGCGCAGAGACCCAGTACTTC
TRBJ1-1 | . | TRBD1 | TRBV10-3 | CAISELGTVRAEAFF | TGTGCCATCAGTGAACTCGGGACAGTTCGGGCTGAAGCTTTCTTT
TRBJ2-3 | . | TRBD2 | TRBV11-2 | CASSHSGMPGSDTQYF | TGTGCCAGCAGCCATAGCGGGATGCCAGGGTCCGATACGCAGTATTTT
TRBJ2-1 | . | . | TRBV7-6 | CASSLERQAVRSYNEQFF | TGTGCCAGCAGCTTAGAAAGACAGGCCGTACGCTCCTACAATGAGCAGTTCTTC
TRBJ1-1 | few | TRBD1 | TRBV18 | CASSPRTGKGTEAFF | TGTGCCAGCTCTCCACGGACAGGGAAAGGGACTGAAGCTTTCTTT
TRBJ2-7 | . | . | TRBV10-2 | CASISGPGSYEQYF | TGCGCCAGCATCAGCGGGCCTGGCTCCTACGAGCAGTACTTC
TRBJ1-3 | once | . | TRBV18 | CASSPPTRTTIYF | TGTGCCAGCTCACCACCTACGAGAACCACCATATATTTT
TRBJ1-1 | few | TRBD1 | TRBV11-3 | CASSPGQGAEAFF | TGTGCCAGCAGCCCGGGACAGGGGGCTGAAGCTTTCTTT
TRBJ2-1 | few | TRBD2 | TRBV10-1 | CASSREAYNEQFF | TGCGCCAGCTCGCGGGAGGCCTACAATGAGCAGTTCTTC
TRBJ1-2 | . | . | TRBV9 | CASSVGGTGNYGYTF | TGTGCCAGCAGCGTAGGGGGAACAGGGAACTATGGCTACACCTTC
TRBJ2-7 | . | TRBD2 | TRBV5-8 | CASSLALGGGYEQYF | TGTGCCAGCAGCTTGGCGTTGGGCGGGGGCTACGAGCAGTACTTC
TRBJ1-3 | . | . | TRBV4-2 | CASSQDSVGSGNTIYF | TGTGCCAGCAGCCAAGATTCGGTTGGCTCTGGAAACACCATATATTTT
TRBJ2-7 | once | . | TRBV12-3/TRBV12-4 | CASSLVYSYEQYF | TGTGCCAGCAGTTTAGTTTACAGCTACGAGCAGTACTTC
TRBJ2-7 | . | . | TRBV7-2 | CASSSRAYEQYF | TGTGCCAGCAGCTCCCGCGCCTACGAGCAGTACTTC
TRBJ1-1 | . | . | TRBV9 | CASSRQGNTEAFF | TGTGCCAGCAGTCGGCAGGGAAACACTGAAGCTTTCTTT
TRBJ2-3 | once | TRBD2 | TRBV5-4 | CASSLGGLAGEVDTQYF | TGTGCCAGCAGCTTGGGAGGACTAGCGGGGGAGGTGGATACGCAGTATTTT
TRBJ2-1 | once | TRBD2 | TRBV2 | CASSGGLAGYNEQFF | TGTGCCAGCAGTGGGGGACTAGCGGGCTACAATGAGCAGTTCTTC
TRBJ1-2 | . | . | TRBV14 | CASSQDGPGGAHALGYTF | TGTGCCAGCAGCCAAGATGGGCCGGGGGGGGCGCACGCTCTGGGCTACACCTTC
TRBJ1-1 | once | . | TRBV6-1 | CASSEGWGQNTEAFF | TGTGCCAGCAGTGAAGGATGGGGGCAGAACACTGAAGCTTTCTTT
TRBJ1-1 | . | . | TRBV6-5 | CASSSLGRTRTLTSFF | TGTGCCAGCAGTTCCCTCGGAAGGACACGCACCCTAACCTCTTTCTTT
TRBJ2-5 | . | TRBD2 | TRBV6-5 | CASSYAGGQKETQYF | TGTGCCAGCAGTTACGCGGGAGGCCAGAAAGAGACCCAGTACTTC
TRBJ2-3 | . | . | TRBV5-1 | CASSLDQRTTDTQYF | TGCGCCAGCAGCTTGGACCAGCGGACCACAGATACGCAGTATTTT
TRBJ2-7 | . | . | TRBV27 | CASRLGTSEQYF | TGTGCCAGCAGGCTTGGGACTTCCGAGCAGTACTTC
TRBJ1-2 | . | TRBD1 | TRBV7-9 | CASSPPGTGGYGYTF | TGTGCCAGCAGTCCCCCCGGGACAGGGGGTTATGGCTACACCTTC
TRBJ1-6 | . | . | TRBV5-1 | CASSLEGRQNSPLHF | TGCGCCAGCAGCTTGGAAGGCAGACAAAATTCACCCCTCCACTTT
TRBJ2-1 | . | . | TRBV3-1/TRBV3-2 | CASSQVSNEQFF | TGTGCCAGCAGCCAAGTTTCTAATGAGCAGTTCTTC
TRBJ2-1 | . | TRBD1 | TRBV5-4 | CASSPIQGALDEQFF | TGTGCCAGCAGCCCAATACAGGGGGCGCTGGATGAGCAGTTCTTC
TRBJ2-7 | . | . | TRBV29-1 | CSVGFERVYEQYF | TGCAGCGTAGGGTTTGAGCGGGTTTACGAGCAGTACTTC
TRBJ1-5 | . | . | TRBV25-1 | CASSEGQSSNQPQHF | TGTGCCAGCAGTGAAGGGCAGAGTAGCAATCAGCCCCAGCATTTT
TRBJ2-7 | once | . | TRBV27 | CASSLFTGRGEQYF | TGTGCCAGCAGTTTATTTACAGGGAGAGGCGAGCAGTACTTC
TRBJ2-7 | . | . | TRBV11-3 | CASSLSHVGDYEQYF | TGTGCCAGCAGCTTAAGTCATGTGGGAGACTACGAGCAGTACTTC
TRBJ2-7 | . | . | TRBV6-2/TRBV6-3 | CASSYSGGSSYEQYF | TGTGCCAGCAGTTACTCAGGCGGCAGCTCCTACGAGCAGTACTTC
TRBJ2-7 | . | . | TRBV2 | CASLRGQLHEQYF | TGTGCCAGCTTACGAGGGCAGCTTCACGAGCAGTACTTC
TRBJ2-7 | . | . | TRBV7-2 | CASSLMAEKRYEQYF | TGTGCCAGCAGCTTAATGGCAGAGAAGCGCTACGAGCAGTACTTC
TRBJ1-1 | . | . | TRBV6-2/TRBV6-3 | CASSYFMNTEAFF | TGTGCCAGCAGTTACTTTATGAACACTGAAGCTTTCTTT
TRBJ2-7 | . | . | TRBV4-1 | CASSFGMTRGNEQYF | TGCGCCAGCAGTTTTGGTATGACACGGGGTAACGAGCAGTACTTC
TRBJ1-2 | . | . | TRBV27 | CASSLSFDGVISYGYTF | TGTGCCAGCAGTTTATCGTTCGACGGGGTAATTAGCTATGGCTACACCTTC
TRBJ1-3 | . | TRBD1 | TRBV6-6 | CASSYDRASGNTIYF | TGTGCCAGCAGTTACGACAGGGCCTCTGGAAACACCATATATTTT
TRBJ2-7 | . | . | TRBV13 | CASSSTLQNKYF | TGTGCCAGCAGCTCTACCCTACAGAATAAGTACTTC